The sequence of this TCR beta chain was determined in a study of beta chain features in type 1 diabetes. Study conclusions and caveats: For patients, the naive, central memory and Treg TCRB repertoires appeared more alike than for healthy donors.

Per donor, one heparinised blood draw averaged approximately 110 mL. CD4+ naive, central memory, regulatory and stem cell-like memory cells were sorted via CD45RO/CCR7/CD25/CD127/CD95/CD27. Points on this clone: Its antigen is unidentified.

Deletions cut 8 bases from V and 0 bases from J, with 26 bases between. This CDR3 spans 19 amino acids. Germline lookup yields CDR1 ENHRY and CDR2 SYGVKD. Sequenced material consisted of expressed TCRB transcripts (all of the isolated RNA was reverse transcribed). Using immunoSEQ multiplex PCR, the repertoire was profiled, and TCRdb retains in-frame clones only, with some absent. Of about 42,000 clones detected, about half appear once; the ten largest clones hold roughly 0.27%. This TCR was recovered from a young woman in good health. The sample consisted of stem cell memory CD4+ T cells from blood. The chain uses TRBV10-3 and TRBJ2-1, with a possible D match to TRBD2 (6 bases). The CDR3 nucleotides read TGTGCCATCTCAGGGACGGGAGTCCATACCCAAAGCTCCTACAATGAGCAGTTCTTC. Translating gives CAISGTGVHTQSSYNEQFF.